This TCR beta chain comes out of a study of graft-versus-host responses after intestinal transplantation (TCRdb year 2021). About the full investigation: The transplants that recipients received were multivisceral, liver-intestinal, or isolated intestinal. Every recipient was given anti-thymocyte globulin induction, followed by approximately three years of maintenance tacrolimus and steroids. After intestinal transplantation, graft-versus-host and host-versus-graft alloreactive T cell clones in the graft, circulation and bone marrow were tracked using bulk TCR-beta CDR3 sequencing. Alloreactive clones were identified by sequencing pre-transplant mixed lymphocyte reaction products and comparing these products with unstimulated pre-transplant donor and recipient T cells. The cohort enrolled about two dozen intestinal transplant recipients, one of whom was a retransplant, and a few patients without pretransplant specimens were excluded. A peak of at least 4% donor T cells among recipient peripheral blood mononuclear cells was the definition used for donor T cell macrochimerism. Instead of going to the commercial service, samples from a few later patients were sequenced in-house on an Illumina MiSeq and processed with MiXCR. What the authors observed across the whole study: GvH clones were detected in recipient bone marrow, and some of these GvH clones were observed earlier in ileal mucosa or blood, consistent with an intestinal mucosal origin. Patients with donor T cell macrochimerism had high GvH to HvG T cell clonal ratios in their allografts. Early after transplant, declines in HvG clones were associated with peak levels of circulating GvH clones. Conclusions were limited by the relatively low number and heterogeneity of intestinal transplant patients.

Libraries were built with the immunoSEQ multiplex PCR assay. For most patients, high-throughput TCR-beta CDR3 sequencing of genomic DNA was performed by Adaptive Biotechnologies. Under the source paper's analysis protocol: Adaptive's ImmunoSEQ software supplied the TCR sequencing data for around 17 patients, while MiXCR and VDJtools were used to process a few other patients. CDR3 nucleotide sequences shared between donor and recipient were removed because their origin could not be assigned. At least 2-fold expansion over unstimulated cells and a minimum CFSE-low frequency of 0.002% (template counts) or 0.001% (read counts) were required for clones to be classified as alloreactive. Clones detected in sequenced pre-transplant spleen, lymph node, or MLR CFSE-low populations of the donor or recipient were defined as mappable. Cumulative frequency of alloreactive clones was calculated as a percentage of all sequences weighted by copy number. Not all clones reach the TCRdb copy of this immuneACCESS table, which keeps in-frame sequences only. Checked studies attribute under half of the gap to unresolved V genes and leave the rest unexplained. For V, J and clone size, that table is used; D and trimming come from the DNA. For this sample there are tens of thousands of clones; approximately 92% appear just once. 6.5% to 7% of the sample belongs to the ten largest clones.

This clone has just one count. The clone's antigen remains unknown. One base away there is no much larger clone; base qualities are not given. After transplant, bone marrow was aspirated from the posterior iliac crest or from another site selected by the physician. The sequencing here drew on bone marrow, taken 700 to 850 days after intestinal transplantation. The receptor was isolated from a human patient who received an intestinal transplant, so some T cells may come from the graft donor.

The CDR3 amino acid sequence is: CASSEVQGGKAAPGELFF. The DNA sequence follows: TGTGCCAGCAGTGAAGTCCAGGGGGGTAAAGCGGCGCCTGGGGAACTGTTTTTT. The chain was built from TRBV25-1 and TRBJ1-4, and 7 junctional nucleotides match TRBD1. The germline V and J ends show losses of 2 bases and 12 bases respectively, and no gene match explains 21 bases of the junction. The CDR1 and CDR2 encoded by the germline V gene are MGHDK and SYGVNS. Inclusive of the bounding cysteine and phenylalanine, the CDR3 is 18 residues long. Only the CDR3 DNA stays, 54 bases, in frame from base 1.